This T cell receptor beta chain was documented in a study of cytomegalovirus exposure and HLA in healthy donors. For the study at large: The Caucasian-associated ancestry cluster held about 80% of roughly 400 genotyped donors.

Primers: 60 Vbeta forward and 13 Jbeta reverse. The method was immunoSEQ multiplex PCR; TCRdb's version includes in-frame clones alone and lacks a portion of them. The repertoire holds over 120,000 clones, approximately 70% seen once, with approximately 2.3% in the top ten. Study outcomes and limitations: Later genetic work tied a missense DCLRE1C variant to beta-chain V and J trimming. Associated with cytomegalovirus, according to the listing, were approximately 160 TCR beta chains.

This clone showed up just a few times. Its antigen is unidentified. The sample taken for sequencing was PBMCs. The sequence derives from an older woman in good health and CMV-seropositive.

CDR3 nucleotide sequence: TGTGCCACCCGGACTAGCGGGAGAGCCTACGAGCAGTACTTC. This translates into CATRTSGRAYEQYF. This rearrangement joins TRBV28 to TRBJ2-7; 13 bases are a match to TRBD2. Trimming cost V 10 bases and J 2 bases; bases outside gene matches: 5. The CDR3 runs to 14 residues. The germline CDR1 and CDR2 sequences are MDHEN and SYDVKM. Together with reference TRBV28 and TRBJ2-7, the CDR3 gives the full variable domain: DVKVTQSSRYLVKRTGEKVFLECVQDMDHENMFWYRQDPGLGLRLIYFSYDVKMKEKGDIPEGYSVSREKKERFSLILESASTNQTSMYLCATRTSGRAYEQYFGPGTRLTVT.